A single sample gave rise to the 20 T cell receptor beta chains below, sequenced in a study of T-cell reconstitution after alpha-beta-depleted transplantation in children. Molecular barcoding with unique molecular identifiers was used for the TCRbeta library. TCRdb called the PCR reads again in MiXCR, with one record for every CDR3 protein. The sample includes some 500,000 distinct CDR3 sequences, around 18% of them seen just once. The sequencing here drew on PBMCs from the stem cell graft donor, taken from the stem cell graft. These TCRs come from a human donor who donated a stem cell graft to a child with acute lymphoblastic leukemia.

CDR3 protein: CATSTRGQGEQYF. CDR3 sequence (DNA): TGTGCCACCAGCACTAGGGGACAGGGTGAGCAGTACTTC. The V call is TRBV15, the J call TRBJ2-7, with 9 positions matching TRBD1. Looked up from germline, CDR1 is LNHNV and CDR2 is YYDKDF (reference sequence). V was clipped by 4 bases and J by 7 bases; unmatched bases: 5. This CDR3 region has 13 residues.

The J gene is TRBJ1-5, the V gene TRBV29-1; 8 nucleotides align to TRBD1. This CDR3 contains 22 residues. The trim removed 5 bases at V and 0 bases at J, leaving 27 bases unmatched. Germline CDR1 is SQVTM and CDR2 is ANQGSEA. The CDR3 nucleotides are TGCAGCGTTTCTCCGCCAGTTAGCGGACAGGGTCTGACGAACTATAGCAATCAGCCCCAGCATTTT. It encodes CSVSPPVSGQGLTNYSNQPQHF.

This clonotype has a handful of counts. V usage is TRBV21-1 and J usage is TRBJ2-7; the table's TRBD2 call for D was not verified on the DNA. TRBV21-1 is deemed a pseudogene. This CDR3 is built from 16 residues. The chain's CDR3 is CASSKGPSGSSYEQYF. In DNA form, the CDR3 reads TGTGCCAGCAGCAAAGGTCCTAGCGGAAGCTCCTACGAGCAGTACTTC.

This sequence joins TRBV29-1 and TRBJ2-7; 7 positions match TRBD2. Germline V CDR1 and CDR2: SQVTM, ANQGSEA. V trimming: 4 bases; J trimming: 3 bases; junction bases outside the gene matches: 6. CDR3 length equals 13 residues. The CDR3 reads CSVGLAGDYEQYF. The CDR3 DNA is TGCAGCGTTGGGCTTGCGGGGGACTACGAGCAGTACTTC.

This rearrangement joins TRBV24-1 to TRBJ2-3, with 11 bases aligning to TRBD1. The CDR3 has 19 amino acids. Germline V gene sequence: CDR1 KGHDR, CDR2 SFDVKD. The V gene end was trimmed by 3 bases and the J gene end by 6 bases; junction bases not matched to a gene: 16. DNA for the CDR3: TGTGCCACCAGTGATGCAGCAGGTTCGGACAGGGGGCGCTCGGATACGCAGTATTTT. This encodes CATSDAAGSDRGRSDTQYF.

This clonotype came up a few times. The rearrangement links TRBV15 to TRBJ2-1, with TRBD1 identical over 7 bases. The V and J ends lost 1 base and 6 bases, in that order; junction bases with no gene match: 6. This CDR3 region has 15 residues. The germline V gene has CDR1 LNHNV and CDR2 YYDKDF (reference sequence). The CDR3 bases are TGTGCCACCAGCAGAGGGACAGGCGCGGCCAATGAGCAGTTCTTC. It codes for CATSRGTGAANEQFF.

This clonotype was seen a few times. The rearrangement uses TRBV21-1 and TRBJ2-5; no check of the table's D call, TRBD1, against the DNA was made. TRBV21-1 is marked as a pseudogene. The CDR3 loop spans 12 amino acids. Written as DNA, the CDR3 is TGTGCCAGCAGCAAGGGGCGGGAGACCCAGTACTTC. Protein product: CASSKGRETQYF.

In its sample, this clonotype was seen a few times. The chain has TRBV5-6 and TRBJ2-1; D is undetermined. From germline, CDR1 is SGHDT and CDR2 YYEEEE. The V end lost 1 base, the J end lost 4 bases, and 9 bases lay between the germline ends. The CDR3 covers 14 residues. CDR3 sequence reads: CASSLRARYNEQFF. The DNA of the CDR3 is TGTGCCAGCAGCTTGAGGGCGCGGTACAATGAGCAGTTCTTC.

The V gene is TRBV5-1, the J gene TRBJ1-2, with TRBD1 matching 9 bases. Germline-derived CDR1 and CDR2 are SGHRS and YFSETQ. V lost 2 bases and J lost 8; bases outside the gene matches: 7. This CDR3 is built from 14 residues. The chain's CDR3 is CASSFNDRGRGYTF. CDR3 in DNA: TGCGCCAGCAGCTTTAACGACAGGGGGAGAGGCTACACCTTC.

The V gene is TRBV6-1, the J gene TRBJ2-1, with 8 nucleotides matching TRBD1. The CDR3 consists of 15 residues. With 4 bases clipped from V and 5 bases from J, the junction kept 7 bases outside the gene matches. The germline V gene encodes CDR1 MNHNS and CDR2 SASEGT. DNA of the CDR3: TGTGCCAGCAGTGCCTTGGACAGGGCGGACAATGAGCAGTTCTTC. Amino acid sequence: CASSALDRADNEQFF.

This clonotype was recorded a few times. In DNA, the CDR3 is TGTGCCAGCAGCTCGGACAGCCGGTCGGATACGCAGTATTTT. As protein: CASSSDSRSDTQYF. The rearrangement links TRBV5-6 to TRBJ2-3; D might be TRBD1 (6 bases). Germline V lookup: CDR1 SGHDT, CDR2 YYEEEE. V lost 3 bases and J 6 bases, leaving 14 bases between the germline ends. The CDR3 runs to 14 residues.

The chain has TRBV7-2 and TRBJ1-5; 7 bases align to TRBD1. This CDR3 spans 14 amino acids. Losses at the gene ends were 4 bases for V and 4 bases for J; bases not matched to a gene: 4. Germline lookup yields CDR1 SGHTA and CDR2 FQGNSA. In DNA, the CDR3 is TGTGCCAGCAGCTCCTACAGGGGAAATCAGCCCCAGCATTTT. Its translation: CASSSYRGNQPQHF.

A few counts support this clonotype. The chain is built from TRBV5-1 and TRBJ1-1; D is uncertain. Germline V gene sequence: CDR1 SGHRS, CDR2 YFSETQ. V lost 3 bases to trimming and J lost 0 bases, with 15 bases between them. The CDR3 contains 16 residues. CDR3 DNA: TGCGCCAGCAGCTCCGTGGTGGAACGTATGAACACTGAAGCTTTCTTT. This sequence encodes CASSSVVERMNTEAFF. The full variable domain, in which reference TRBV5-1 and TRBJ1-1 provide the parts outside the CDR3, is KAGVTQTPRYLIKTRGQQVTLSCSPISGHRSVSWYQQTPGQGLQFLFEYFSETQRNKGNFPGRFSGRQFSNSRSEMNVSTLELGDSALYLCASSSVVERMNTEAFFGQGTRLTVV.

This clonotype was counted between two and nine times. DNA for the CDR3: TGCAGTGCCACCGGACTAGCGGCCAATGTAGAGACCCAGTACTTC. Translating gives CSATGLAANVETQYF. This chain joins TRBV20-1 and TRBJ2-5; 10 nucleotides match TRBD2. The CDR3 is 15 amino acids. V lost 6 bases, J lost 4 bases, and 11 bases stayed unmatched. Germline V gene sequence: CDR1 DFQATT, CDR2 SNEGSKA (reference sequence).

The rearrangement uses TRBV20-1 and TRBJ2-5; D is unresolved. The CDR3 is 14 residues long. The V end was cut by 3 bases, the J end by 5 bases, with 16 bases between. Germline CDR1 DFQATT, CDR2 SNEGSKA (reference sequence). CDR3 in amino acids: CSASSSLILETQYF. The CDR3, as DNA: TGCAGTGCTAGCAGTTCTCTTATATTGGAGACCCAGTACTTC.

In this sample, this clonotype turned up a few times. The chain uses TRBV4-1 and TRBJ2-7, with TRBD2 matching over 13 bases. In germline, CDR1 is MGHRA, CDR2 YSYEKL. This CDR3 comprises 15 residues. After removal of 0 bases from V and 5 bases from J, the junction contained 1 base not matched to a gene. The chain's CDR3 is CASSQELAGGDEQYF. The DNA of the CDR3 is TGCGCCAGCAGCCAAGAACTAGCGGGAGGGGACGAGCAGTACTTC.

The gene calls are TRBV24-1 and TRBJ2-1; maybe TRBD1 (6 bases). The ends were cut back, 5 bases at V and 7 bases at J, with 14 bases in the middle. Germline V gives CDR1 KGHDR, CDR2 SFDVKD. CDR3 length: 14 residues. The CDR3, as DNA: TGTGCCACCAGTGGTACAGGGCGGGTAAATGAGCAGTTCTTC. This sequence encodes CATSGTGRVNEQFF.

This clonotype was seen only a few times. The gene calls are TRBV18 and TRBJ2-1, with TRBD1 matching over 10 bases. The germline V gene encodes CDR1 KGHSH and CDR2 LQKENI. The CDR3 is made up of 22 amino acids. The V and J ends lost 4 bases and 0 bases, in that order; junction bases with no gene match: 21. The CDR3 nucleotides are TGTGCCAGCTCACACCCGACAGGGGGCCCTCCCAGCGACTACGCCTCCTACAATGAGCAGTTCTTC. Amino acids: CASSHPTGGPPSDYASYNEQFF.

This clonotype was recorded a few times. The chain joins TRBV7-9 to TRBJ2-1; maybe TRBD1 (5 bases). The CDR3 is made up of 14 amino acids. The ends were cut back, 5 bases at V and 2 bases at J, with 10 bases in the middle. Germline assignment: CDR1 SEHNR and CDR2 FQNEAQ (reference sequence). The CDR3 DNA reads TGTGCCAGCAGCCCTGGACAAGCCTACAATGAGCAGTTCTTC. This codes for CASSPGQAYNEQFF. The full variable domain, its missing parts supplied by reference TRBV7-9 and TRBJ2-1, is DTGVSQNPRHKITKRGQNVTFRCDPISEHNRLYWYRQTLGQGPEFLTYFQNEAQLEKSRLLSDRFSAERPKGSFSTLEIQRTEQGDSAMYLCASSPGQAYNEQFFGPGTRLTVL.

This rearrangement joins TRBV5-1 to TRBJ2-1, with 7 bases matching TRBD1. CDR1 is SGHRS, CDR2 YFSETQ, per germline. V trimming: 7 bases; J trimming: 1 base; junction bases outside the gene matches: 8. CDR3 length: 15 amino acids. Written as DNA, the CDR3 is TGCGCCAGCCGTCGTCGACAGGGTTCCTACAATGAGCAGTTCTTC. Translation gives CASRRRQGSYNEQFF. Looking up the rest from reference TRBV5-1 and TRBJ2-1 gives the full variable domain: KAGVTQTPRYLIKTRGQQVTLSCSPISGHRSVSWYQQTPGQGLQFLFEYFSETQRNKGNFPGRFSGRQFSNSRSEMNVSTLELGDSALYLCASRRRQGSYNEQFFGPGTRLTVL.